A selection of T cell receptor beta chains follows, all from one sample in a study of tumor and adjacent non-tumor tissue in lung cancer. TCRdb reprocessed the multiplex PCR reads with MiXCR, giving one entry per CDR3 protein. Among under 250,000 distinct CDR3 sequences, 60% to 75% were seen once, and the ten largest hold about 25%. Sequencing was carried out using lung tumor tissue. These TCRs come from a man aged 55 to 69 with non-small cell lung cancer. Each CDR3 is given without its conserved first and last residue.

v_call cdr3_aa
TRBV20-1 SARDSAGVAYEQY
TRBV11-2 ANLHSTDTQY
TRBV11-2 ASSLDPGGMGTEAF
TRBV12-3/TRBV12-4 ASKVTGHTNYGYT
TRBV4-1 ASSQGPDIGEKMF
TRBV20-1 SARGGPEAF
TRBV4-1 ASSQDQDRHGSPLH
TRBV4-1 ASSPQGAGDEKLF
TRBV5-6 ASSWGLEGYEQN
TRBV4-1 ASSHWGIRNPVGNTETF
TRBV12-3/TRBV12-4 ASSGTSSFIDTQY
TRBV6-5 DSGNGRVTRYEEY
TRBV4-1 ASSLHVPSTDTQY
TRBV20-1 SGVGGNQPQH
TRBV11-2 ASSLELGNEKLF
TRBV12-3/TRBV12-4 AISLTAGGPGNVQY
TRBV20-1 SAKSRGGVMNTEAF
TRBV20-1 SAPHQQGPDTHY
TRBV20-1 SAIEGTRTVAF
TRBV30 AWSAQINYGYT
TRBV12-3/TRBV12-4 ASMPGLADNVQF
TRBV4-1 SSSQAGGGTEAF
TRBV6-2/TRBV6-3 ASSPRTSGSYEQY
TRBV11-3 ASSLTPATYGYI
TRBV20-1 SAKPRTRTNNEQC
TRBV20-1 NARLAGVYEQY
TRBV11-3 ASRSGRTGLHSPLH
TRBV11-3 ANSTTGPATNEKLL
TRBV4-1 ASSRGSNSYNSPLH
TRBV11-2 ANRLAEGTGLTEQF
TRBV12-3/TRBV12-4 ASSSGTVTNEKLF
TRBV29-1 SGSGHLNTEAF
TRBV11-2 ASSVGGTGDWGEQF
TRBV6-6 AYRSGGRGETQY
TRBV20-1 SAGRHGGETQY
TRBV6-2/TRBV6-3 ASRTSGYTGELF
TRBV5-1 ASMPTGTANTGELF
TRBV4-2 ASSQDYNTEAF
TRBV20-1 SARENLLAKNIQY
TRBV4-1 ASSQDWTGTYEQL
TRBV6-2/TRBV6-3 ASSSTCYEQY
TRBV6-5 AKSHSGLYGYT
TRBV4-2 ASSLLAVGGSETQY
TRBV20-1 NARRGPGNQPQH
TRBV5-1 ASSPGDRGRRGYT